Listed below are T cell receptor beta chains from one sample, sequenced in a study of Graves' ophthalmopathy and Graves' hyperthyroidism. Each CDR3 protein is one row after TCRdb ran MiXCR on the multiplex PCR reads. The table has around 1,200,000 distinct CDR3 sequences, about 35% seen once. Sequencing input: peripheral blood or thyroid tissue (not recorded which). Source of these receptors: an adult man with Graves' hyperthyroidism. The CDR3 runs from the conserved cysteine through the conserved F or W. A D gene is named only where the DNA matches it firmly. Some rows mark clone size as missing; the rest say once, few, many or name a class of expanded clone.

clone_size	v_call	d_call	j_call	cdr3_nt	cdr3_aa
many	TRBV5-1	NA	TRBJ1-4	TGCGCCAGCAGCTCCCATTTCGTTAAGGAGAGTGAAAAACTGTTTTTT	CASSSHFVKESEKLFF
NA	TRBV6-5	NA	TRBJ1-4	TGTGCCAGCAGTTACCTGACGGGGAATGAAAAACTGTTTTTT	CASSYLTGNEKLFF
few	TRBV20-1	TRBD2	TRBJ2-5	TGCAGTGCTAGAGATGGAGTGGCGGGAGACGAGACCCAGTACTTC	CSARDGVAGDETQYF
many	TRBV20-1	TRBD2	TRBJ2-7	TGCAGTTCTGGGAAGCGGGAGGTTCCCGAGCAGTACTTC	CSSGKREVPEQYF
NA	TRBV2	NA	TRBJ1-3	TGTGCCAGCAGTGAGATCAGTCTCTCTGGAAACACCATATATTTT	CASSEISLSGNTIYF
many	TRBV7-8	NA	TRBJ2-5	TGTGCCAGCACCAGCGATAGGGAGACCCAGTACTTC	CASTSDRETQYF
many	TRBV12-3/TRBV12-4	NA	TRBJ1-1	TGTGCCAGCAGCTTAGTACAGGGCGCTGAAGCTTTCTTT	CASSLVQGAEAFF
many	TRBV6-2/TRBV6-3	TRBD2	TRBJ2-7	TGTGCCAGCAGTCCCCAAGCGGGAGACAACTCCTACGAGCAGTACTTC	CASSPQAGDNSYEQYF
NA	TRBV2	NA	TRBJ2-5	TGTGCCAGCAGCCCGGACCTAGGACCTCCCTCATTAGAGACCCAGTACTTC	CASSPDLGPPSLETQYF
NA	TRBV25-1	TRBD2	TRBJ2-7	TGTGCCAGCAGTGATAGTAGCGGGACCTACGAGCAGTACTTC	CASSDSSGTYEQYF
once	TRBV20-1	NA	TRBJ1-6	TGCAGTGCTAGTCAACAAAGTACTAATTCACCCCTCCACTTT	CSASQQSTNSPLHF
NA	TRBV7-9	TRBD1	TRBJ2-5	TGTGCCAGCAGCTTAGCCCCACCGGGACAGCCCCAGTACTTC	CASSLAPPGQPQYF
many	TRBV29-1	TRBD2	TRBJ2-7	TGCAGCGTCTACGGGAAACTAGCGGGAGACGTCGCCTACGAGCAGTACTTC	CSVYGKLAGDVAYEQYF
NA	TRBV5-1	NA	TRBJ2-5	TGCGCCAGCAGATCGGAGCAAGAGACCCAGTACTTC	CASRSEQETQYF
NA	TRBV6-6	NA	TRBJ2-7	TGTGCCAGCAGCTCCTTCGAGATAACCTACGAGCAGTACTTC	CASSSFEITYEQYF
NA	TRBV4-3	NA	TRBJ1-1	TGCGCCAGCAGCCAGACTATAGGAAACACTGAAGCTTTCTTT	CASSQTIGNTEAFF
many	TRBV28	NA	TRBJ1-5	TGTGCCAGCACACTGGGGGGGGCGTTACAGCCCCAGCATTTT	CASTLGGALQPQHF
NA	TRBV6-2/TRBV6-3	TRBD1	TRBJ2-5	TGTGCCAGCAGTTACGGCCGACAGGGATCTTACACCGGGGAGACCCAGTACTTC	CASSYGRQGSYTGETQYF
NA	TRBV5-1	NA	TRBJ2-2	TGCGCCAGCAGCTTGGGGCAGGCCAAGACCGGGGAGCTGTTTTTT	CASSLGQAKTGELFF
many	TRBV20-1	TRBD2	TRBJ2-7	TGCAGTGCTAGGAGTCTAGCGGATACCTACGAGCAGTACTTC	CSARSLADTYEQYF
NA	TRBV7-2	NA	TRBJ2-5	TGTGCCAGCAGCTTAGTGGGACGTTTCCAAGAGACCCAGTACTTC	CASSLVGRFQETQYF
NA	TRBV7-9	TRBD2	TRBJ2-5	TGCGCCAGCAGCCAATTCATAGCGGGGTACCAAGAGACCCAGTACTTC	CASSQFIAGYQETQYF
NA	TRBV25-1	NA	TRBJ1-1	TGTGCCAGCAGTGAATTGGGGTCGGGGCTGAACACTGAAGCTTTCTTT	CASSELGSGLNTEAFF
many	TRBV7-9	TRBD1	TRBJ2-7	TGTGCCAGCAGCTTAGGGACAGGGTCCCACGAGCAGTACTTC	CASSLGTGSHEQYF
NA	TRBV9	NA	TRBJ1-2	TGTGCCAGCAAACACGCGATCTATGGCTACACCTTC	CASKHAIYGYTF
NA	TRBV18	NA	TRBJ2-7	TGTGCCAGCTCACCACCGGGCGAGACCTACGAGCAGTACTTC	CASSPPGETYEQYF
NA	TRBV4-1	NA	TRBJ2-7	TGCGCCAGCAGCCAAGATCGAGGGTCGGGAGTCACCTACGAGCAGTACTTC	CASSQDRGSGVTYEQYF
NA	TRBV7-2	NA	TRBJ1-1	TGTGCCAGCAGCTTAATGAGGGGCAAAGCTTTCTTT	CASSLMRGKAFF
NA	TRBV9	NA	TRBJ1-1	TGCGCCAGCAGGTCCCCGAACACTGAAGCTTTCTTT	CASRSPNTEAFF
many	TRBV6-1	NA	TRBJ1-5	TGTGCCAGCAATTCCGGACAGCGCTTCAATCAGCCCCAGCATTTT	CASNSGQRFNQPQHF
NA	TRBV29-1	NA	TRBJ2-2	TGCAGCGTTGAAGATTTGGGGCGCGGTGAGCTGTTTTTT	CSVEDLGRGELFF
NA	TRBV4-2	TRBD1	TRBJ2-5	TGTGCCAGCAGTCACAGGGGATCGCGACAAGAGACCCAGTACTTC	CASSHRGSRQETQYF
once	TRBV15	NA	TRBJ1-5	TGTGCCACGGATAGTAGCAATCAGCCCCAGCATTTT	CATDSSNQPQHF
many	TRBV20-1	NA	TRBJ2-5	TGCAGTGCTAGAGTCAGGAAAGAGACCCAGTACTTC	CSARVRKETQYF
many	TRBV6-5	NA	TRBJ2-2	TGTGCCAGCAGTTCATTGACTAGTGGGATCCGCGGGGAGCTGTTTTTT	CASSSLTSGIRGELFF